The clone carrying this TCR beta chain has a handful of counts. This entry belongs to a study of blood T cell repertoires in COVID-19. Study-level information: Some COVID-19 samples were acute and others convalescent; all came from the United States, Italy and Spain.

Per the original methods: Reference gene primers were amplified, and this amplification served to estimate nucleated cell counts. The table came from immunoSEQ multiplex PCR; TCRdb's copy has only in-frame clones and leaves some out. The V and J calls and clone size were taken over from that table, and D and trimming were inferred from the DNA. The sample lists approximately 230,000 clones; about 85% were seen once. The CDR3 loop spans 13 amino acids. V lost 10 bases, J lost 1 base, and 2 bases stayed unmatched. From germline, CDR1 is KGHDR and CDR2 SFDVKD. The chain uses TRBV24-1 and TRBJ2-2, with TRBD2 matching 7 bases. Material: peripheral blood. This TCR was sampled from a man aged 18 to 29 with active or convalescent COVID-19. CDR3 nucleotide sequence: TGTGCCACTCGCGGGGGGAACACCGGGGAGCTGTTTTTT. As protein: CATRGGNTGELFF.